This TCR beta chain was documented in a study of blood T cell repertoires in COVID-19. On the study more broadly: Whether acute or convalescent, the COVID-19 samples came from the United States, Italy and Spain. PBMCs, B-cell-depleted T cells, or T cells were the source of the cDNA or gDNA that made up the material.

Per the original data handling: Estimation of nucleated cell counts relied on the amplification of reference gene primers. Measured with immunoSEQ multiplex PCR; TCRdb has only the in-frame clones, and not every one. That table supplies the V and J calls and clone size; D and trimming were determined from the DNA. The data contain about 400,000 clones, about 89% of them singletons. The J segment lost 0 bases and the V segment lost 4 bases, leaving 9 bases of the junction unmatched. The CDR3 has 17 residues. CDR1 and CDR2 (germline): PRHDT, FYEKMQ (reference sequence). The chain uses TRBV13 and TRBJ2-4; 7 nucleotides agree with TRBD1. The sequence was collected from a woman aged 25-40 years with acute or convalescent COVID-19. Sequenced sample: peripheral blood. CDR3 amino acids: CASSWGRGLQAKNIQYF. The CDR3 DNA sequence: TGTGCCAGCAGCTGGGGTAGGGGGCTTCAAGCCAAAAACATTCAGTACTTC.